This TCR beta chain appears in the sequencing data of a study of graft-versus-host responses after intestinal transplantation. Study at large: Grafts were multivisceral, liver-intestinal, or isolated intestinal.

Concerning this clone itself: Antigen unknown.

Here immunoSEQ multiplex PCR was the method, and the copy in TCRdb shows in-frame clones only, minus some. The sample lists more than 65,000 clones; less than 90% were seen once. General observations from the study: Recipient marrow held GvH clones, some first seen in ileum or blood. Patients with graft-donor T cell macrochimerism had high graft-versus-host to host-versus-graft clonal ratios in allografts. Early post-transplant HvG declines tracked with peak circulating GvH clone levels.

The V and J ends lost 5 bases and 4 bases respectively, with 17 bases between them. CDR3 length: 15 amino acids. CDR1 is SGHAT and CDR2 is FQNNGV in the germline V gene. Material: unstimulated CD4+ T cells sorted from spleen or lymph node cells, obtained before intestinal transplant. This sequence originates from a human donor who received an intestinal transplant. The chain employs TRBV11-2 and TRBJ1-2, with D unclear. The CDR3 loop reads CASSISVGEGYGYTF. CDR3 DNA: TGTGCCAGCAGCATTAGCGTCGGGGAGGGCTATGGCTACACCTTC. Together with reference TRBV11-2 and TRBJ1-2, the CDR3 gives the full variable domain: EAGVAQSPRYKIIEKRQSVAFWCNPISGHATLYWYQQILGQGPKLLIQFQNNGVVDDSQLPKDRFSAERLKGVDSTLKIQPAKLEDSAVYLCASSISVGEGYGYTFGSGTRLTVV.